These 19 T cell receptor beta chains were sequenced from one sample in a study of shared clonotypes between healthy human individuals. Here immunoSEQ multiplex PCR was the method, and the copy in TCRdb shows in-frame clones only, minus some. The sample yields some 580,000 clones, roughly 98% seen once. Naive-designated CD8 cells lacked CD45RO, were positively enriched for CCR7, and omitted terminally differentiated effector memory CD45RA+ cells. The specimen sequenced was naive CD8+ T cells sorted from blood. The receptors stem from a man aged 25 to 40 in good health.

This clone was counted a single time. The chain has TRBV4-1 and TRBJ1-2; 10 bases agree with TRBD1. The CDR3 contains 20 residues. The germline gives CDR1 MGHRA, CDR2 YSYEKL. J lost 4 bases, V lost 0 bases, and 17 bases had no gene match. The CDR3 DNA follows: TGCGCCAGCAGCCAAGATATCGCGGGGACAGGGGCAATTATAGGCTATGGCTACACCTTC. Protein: CASSQDIAGTGAIIGYGYTF.

The chain combines TRBV29-1 with TRBJ2-7; the D gene is possibly TRBD1 (6 bases). CDR1 and CDR2 (germline): SQVTM, ANQGSEA. The V end lost 6 bases, the J end lost 1 base, and 10 bases lay between the germline ends. CDR3 length equals 12 residues. In DNA form, the CDR3 reads TGCAGCGTCCGGACAGAATCCTACGAGCAGTACTTC. The encoded protein is CSVRTESYEQYF.

The genes are TRBV27 and TRBJ2-1; a weak D match, TRBD2 (6 bases). The germline V gene has CDR1 MNHEY and CDR2 SMNVEV (reference sequence). V was pared by 6 bases and J by 4 bases, with 16 bases between. CDR3 size: 15 residues. The CDR3 is CASRWGSGLYNEQFF. In DNA form, the CDR3 reads TGTGCCAGCAGGTGGGGGAGCGGGTTATACAATGAGCAGTTCTTC.

The chain has TRBV25-1 and TRBJ2-7, with D possibly being TRBD2 (5 bases). The CDR3 extends over 12 amino acids. The germline V gene encodes CDR1 MGHDK and CDR2 SYGVNS. In DNA form, the CDR3 reads TGTGCTTCCGGCGGGTTATCCTACGAGCAGTACTTC. Translating gives CASGGLSYEQYF.

This chain uses TRBV7-2 with TRBJ2-3; no clear D gene. Trimming removed 2 bases from V and 4 bases from J, with 4 bases in between. Per the germline V gene, CDR1 is SGHTA and CDR2 is FQGNSA. The CDR3 sequence is 12 residues long. Here the CDR3 DNA reads TGTGCCAGCAGCTTATACGCAGATACGCAGTATTTT. Translating gives CASSLYADTQYF.

The chain joins TRBV2 to TRBJ2-2; D is ambiguous. Per the germline V gene, CDR1 is SNHLY and CDR2 is FYNNEI. The V end lost 7 bases, the J end lost 3 bases, and 12 bases lay between the germline ends. This CDR3 has 14 residues. The CDR3 protein is CASTRYAYTGELFF. The CDR3 DNA reads as TGTGCCAGCACGCGGTATGCGTACACCGGGGAGCTGTTTTTT.

V is TRBV15 and J is TRBJ2-2, with D perhaps TRBD2 (5 bases). CDR1 and CDR2 from the germline V gene are LNHNV and YYDKDF (reference sequence). The CDR3 has 20 amino acids. V lost 3 bases and J lost 1, with 24 bases in between. CDR3 sequence: CATSSTPVLVGNGNTGELFF. CDR3 in DNA: TGTGCCACCAGCAGTACCCCCGTACTAGTGGGGAACGGGAACACCGGGGAGCTGTTTTTT.

The genes are TRBV9 and TRBJ1-4; D is perhaps TRBD1 (5 bases). Germline CDR1 SGDLS, CDR2 YYNGEE. The CDR3 length is 15 residues. Deletions cut 0 bases from V and 8 bases from J, with 14 bases between. The CDR3 DNA is TGTGCCAGCAGCGTAGCAGGGACCGAAGGGGAAAAACTGTTTTTT. It codes for CASSVAGTEGEKLFF.

The gene calls are TRBV7-3 and TRBJ2-7; possible D gene TRBD2, 6 bases. This CDR3 is 14 amino acids long. Germline-derived CDR1 and CDR2 are SGHTA and FQGTGA. Trimming pared 5 bases from V and 3 bases from J, leaving 14 bases between. In nucleotides, the CDR3 is TGTGCCAGCAGCCTCTATGCGGGGCACTACGAGCAGTACTTC. Its translation: CASSLYAGHYEQYF.

This chain links TRBV7-9 with TRBJ2-2; tentative D call: TRBD2 (6 bases). From germline, CDR1 is SEHNR and CDR2 FQNEAQ (reference sequence). V lost 1 base and J 6 bases, leaving 21 bases between the germline ends. The length of the CDR3 is 18 residues. The CDR3 spells CASSLGSGGMTPAGELFF. The CDR3 region has the DNA TGTGCCAGCAGCTTAGGGTCAGGCGGGATGACTCCCGCCGGGGAGCTGTTTTTT.

This chain connects TRBV6-5 to TRBJ2-7; no clear D gene. Trimming stripped 4 bases from V and 5 bases from J, with 6 bases between. Germline-derived CDR1 and CDR2 are MNHEY and SVGAGI. The CDR3 is 11 amino acids. CDR3 loop: CASSSGHEQYF. CDR3 bases: TGTGCCAGCAGTTCAGGTCACGAGCAGTACTTC.

This chain uses TRBV27 with TRBJ2-1; perhaps D is TRBD1 or TRBD2 (6 bases each). Germline V lookup: CDR1 MNHEY, CDR2 SMNVEV (reference sequence). This CDR3 comprises 14 residues. V shed 1 base and J shed 8 bases, with 12 bases lying between them. CDR3: CASSLWGAADEQFF. The CDR3 bases are TGTGCCAGCAGTTTATGGGGGGCCGCCGATGAGCAGTTCTTC.

The genes are TRBV7-8 and TRBJ2-1, with D hard to call. Trimming removed 3 bases at V and 7 bases at J, with 10 bases between. Germline loops: CDR1 SGHVS, CDR2 FQNEAQ. The CDR3 runs 13 residues. The CDR3 region is CASSFPGPNEQFF. In DNA, the CDR3 is TGTGCCAGCAGCTTCCCCGGTCCTAATGAGCAGTTCTTC. The complete variable domain, with remaining parts taken from reference TRBV7-8 and TRBJ2-1, reads GAGVSQSPRYKVAKRGQDVALRCDPISGHVSLFWYQQALGQGPEFLTYFQNEAQLDKSGLPSDRFFAERPEGSVSTLKIQRTQQEDSAVYLCASSFPGPNEQFFGPGTRLTVL.

The genes are TRBV7-9 and TRBJ2-6, with D possibly being TRBD1 (5 bases). CDR1 and CDR2 from the germline V gene are SEHNR and FQNEAQ (reference sequence). CDR3 length: 15 residues. Trimming pared 5 bases from V and 2 bases from J, leaving 10 bases between. CDR3 amino acids: CASSTLGPGANVLTF. CDR3 DNA sequence: TGTGCCAGCAGCACCCTGGGGCCTGGGGCCAACGTCCTGACTTTC.

This sequence joins TRBV11-2 and TRBJ2-5; 7 bases align to TRBD1. Germline assignment: CDR1 SGHAT and CDR2 FQNNGV. This CDR3 contains 14 residues. The V gene end was trimmed by 5 bases and the J gene end by 0 bases; junction bases not matched to a gene: 3. CDR3 protein: CASSLGTDQETQYF. Written as DNA, the CDR3 is TGTGCCAGCAGCCTGGGGACAGACCAAGAGACCCAGTACTTC.

The CDR3 reads CASSPATGVTQETQYF. CDR3 DNA sequence: TGTGCCAGCAGCCCAGCGACAGGGGTGACCCAAGAGACCCAGTACTTC. The rearrangement links TRBV11-2 to TRBJ2-5; TRBD1 matches at 8 bases. CDR1 and CDR2 from the germline V gene are SGHAT and FQNNGV. Trimming at V came to 5 bases and at J to 1 base, leaving 9 bases not matched to a gene. The CDR3 totals 16 residues.

The chain uses TRBV7-9 and TRBJ2-3; the match to TRBD2 covers 8 bases. The CDR3 has 13 residues. Germline assignment: CDR1 SEHNR and CDR2 FQNEAQ (reference sequence). V lost 6 bases and J lost 7; bases outside the gene matches: 6. This CDR3 is CASRSGGTNTQYF. CDR3 nucleotides: TGTGCCAGCAGGAGCGGGGGCACGAATACGCAGTATTTT. The variable domain in full, with the rest retrieved from reference TRBV7-9 and TRBJ2-3, is DTGVSQNPRHKITKRGQNVTFRCDPISEHNRLYWYRQTLGQGPEFLTYFQNEAQLEKSRLLSDRFSAERPKGSFSTLEIQRTEQGDSAMYLCASRSGGTNTQYFGPGTRLTVL.

A single count supports this clone. The chain links TRBV2 to TRBJ1-5; 8 bases agree with TRBD1. The V segment lost 5 bases and the J segment 4 bases; nucleotides outside the gene matches: 10. This CDR3 is 16 amino acids long. Looked up from germline, CDR1 is SNHLY and CDR2 is FYNNEI. Here the CDR3 DNA reads TGTGCCAGCAGTTACTCGGGACAGGTGGGAAATCAGCCCCAGCATTTT. It codes for CASSYSGQVGNQPQHF. The complete variable domain, with remaining parts taken from reference TRBV2 and TRBJ1-5, reads EPEVTQTPSHQVTQMGQEVILRCVPISNHLYFYWYRQILGQKVEFLVSFYNNEISEKSEIFDDQFSVERPDGSNFTLKIRSTKLEDSAMYFCASSYSGQVGNQPQHFGDGTRLSIL.

V and J are TRBV7-9 and TRBJ2-5; 7 nucleotides agree with TRBD1. V lost 8 bases to trimming and J lost 5 bases; unmatched junction nucleotides: 8. The CDR3 is 13 amino acids. CDR1 and CDR2 (germline): SEHNR, FQNEAQ (reference sequence). This CDR3 is CASGYRGAETQYF. CDR3 bases: TGTGCCAGCGGCTACAGGGGAGCCGAGACCCAGTACTTC.